Listed below are T cell receptor beta chains from one sample, sequenced in a study of blood T cell repertoires in COVID-19. Some clones are missing from TCRdb's copy, which holds only in-frame ones; the method was immunoSEQ multiplex PCR. The sample records roughly 66,000 clones, 91% being singletons. Sequencing input: peripheral blood. These receptors originate from a human donor in a cohort sampled during active COVID-19. Each CDR3 is given with its conserved first and last residue. D genes are given only for firm matches. The size entry is marked missing in some rows and otherwise reads once, few, many or a size class.

d_gene: -; v_gene: TRBV19; j_gene: TRBJ2-2; abundance: once; CDR3aa: CASSIYGELFF; CDR3nt: TGTGCCAGTAGTATTTACGGGGAGCTGTTTTTT
d_gene: -; v_gene: TRBV3-1/TRBV3-2; j_gene: TRBJ2-2; abundance: -; CDR3aa: CASSLGGGGSSTGELFF; CDR3nt: TGTGCCAGCAGCCTAGGGGGAGGCGGGAGCAGCACCGGGGAGCTGTTTTTT
d_gene: TRBD2; v_gene: TRBV7-9; j_gene: TRBJ2-1; abundance: -; CDR3aa: CASSLEGVVASGSNNEQFF; CDR3nt: TGTGCCAGCAGCTTAGAAGGAGTCGTAGCTAGCGGGAGTAACAATGAGCAGTTCTTC
d_gene: -; v_gene: TRBV12-3/TRBV12-4; j_gene: TRBJ2-3; abundance: -; CDR3aa: CASSRRGGTQYF; CDR3nt: TGTGCCAGCAGCCGTAGGGGTGGTACGCAGTATTTT
d_gene: TRBD1; v_gene: TRBV5-6; j_gene: TRBJ1-5; abundance: -; CDR3aa: CASSTGQGLNQPQHF; CDR3nt: TGTGCCAGCAGCACGGGACAGGGCCTCAATCAGCCCCAGCATTTT
d_gene: -; v_gene: TRBV2; j_gene: TRBJ2-5; abundance: -; CDR3aa: CASRADSFQETQYF; CDR3nt: TGTGCCAGCAGAGCGGACAGTTTCCAAGAGACCCAGTACTTC
d_gene: TRBD1; v_gene: TRBV18; j_gene: TRBJ1-2; abundance: -; CDR3aa: CASSPRTGINYGYTF; CDR3nt: TGTGCCAGCTCACCGAGGACAGGGATTAACTATGGCTACACCTTC
d_gene: TRBD2; v_gene: TRBV7-8; j_gene: TRBJ2-3; abundance: -; CDR3aa: CASSLGGGSPDTQYF; CDR3nt: TGTGCCAGCAGCTTAGGTGGCGGGAGCCCAGATACGCAGTATTTT
d_gene: TRBD1; v_gene: TRBV5-1; j_gene: TRBJ1-6; abundance: -; CDR3aa: CASSFQSGTGESPLHF; CDR3nt: TGCGCCAGCAGCTTCCAATCCGGGACAGGAGAATCACCCCTCCACTTT
d_gene: -; v_gene: TRBV6-5; j_gene: TRBJ1-1; abundance: few; CDR3aa: CASKSNNAEAFF; CDR3nt: TGTGCCAGCAAGTCCAACAACGCTGAAGCTTTCTTT
d_gene: -; v_gene: TRBV4-3; j_gene: TRBJ1-1; abundance: -; CDR3aa: CASSQGLRAGEAFF; CDR3nt: TGCGCCAGCAGCCAAGGCCTCAGGGCTGGTGAAGCTTTCTTT
d_gene: TRBD2; v_gene: TRBV6-5; j_gene: TRBJ2-7; abundance: once; CDR3aa: CASSYSTSGYEQYF; CDR3nt: TGTGCCAGCAGTTACAGCACTAGCGGCTACGAGCAGTACTTC
d_gene: TRBD1; v_gene: TRBV29-1; j_gene: TRBJ1-2; abundance: few; CDR3aa: CSVEPPGTGIYGYTF; CDR3nt: TGCAGCGTTGAACCCCCCGGGACAGGGATCTATGGCTACACCTTC
d_gene: TRBD1; v_gene: TRBV9; j_gene: TRBJ1-1; abundance: -; CDR3aa: CASSTNRQGTANTEAFF; CDR3nt: TGTGCCAGCAGCACAAACCGACAGGGGACGGCAAACACTGAAGCTTTCTTT
d_gene: -; v_gene: TRBV19; j_gene: TRBJ1-3; abundance: -; CDR3aa: CASSPRTAGNTIYF; CDR3nt: TGTGCCAGTAGCCCCCGGACAGCTGGAAACACCATATATTTT
d_gene: -; v_gene: TRBV30; j_gene: TRBJ2-7; abundance: -; CDR3aa: CACTRGGSSYEQYF; CDR3nt: TGTGCCTGCACAAGAGGGGGTAGTTCCTACGAGCAGTACTTC
d_gene: -; v_gene: TRBV5-8; j_gene: TRBJ1-2; abundance: few; CDR3aa: CANTLGRGWNYGYTF; CDR3nt: TGTGCCAACACCCTCGGAAGGGGTTGGAACTATGGCTACACCTTC
d_gene: TRBD1; v_gene: TRBV4-3; j_gene: TRBJ1-6; abundance: -; CDR3aa: CASSLRAGGNSPLHF; CDR3nt: TGCGCCAGCAGCCTAAGAGCAGGGGGGAACTCACCCCTCCACTTT
d_gene: -; v_gene: TRBV7-2; j_gene: TRBJ2-7; abundance: -; CDR3aa: CASSLLGASTYEQYF; CDR3nt: TGTGCCAGCAGCTTATTGGGGGCCTCAACCTACGAGCAGTACTTC
d_gene: -; v_gene: TRBV10-3; j_gene: TRBJ2-3; abundance: -; CDR3aa: CAIRPGETDTQYF; CDR3nt: TGTGCCATCAGGCCAGGGGAAACAGATACGCAGTATTTT
d_gene: -; v_gene: TRBV11-2; j_gene: TRBJ2-7; abundance: -; CDR3aa: CASSPNPGSYEQYF; CDR3nt: TGTGCCAGCAGCCCCAATCCGGGCTCCTACGAGCAGTACTTC
d_gene: -; v_gene: TRBV30; j_gene: TRBJ1-5; abundance: -; CDR3aa: CAWSAIDSIQPQHF; CDR3nt: TGTGCCTGGAGCGCTATCGACAGTATTCAGCCCCAGCATTTT
d_gene: TRBD2; v_gene: TRBV3-1/TRBV3-2; j_gene: TRBJ2-1; abundance: -; CDR3aa: CASSPPSGGYNEQFF; CDR3nt: TGTGCCAGCAGCCCCCCTAGCGGGGGCTACAATGAGCAGTTCTTC
d_gene: TRBD1; v_gene: TRBV27; j_gene: TRBJ2-3; abundance: -; CDR3aa: CASRKGTGAATDTQYF; CDR3nt: TGTGCCAGCAGAAAGGGCACAGGGGCCGCCACAGATACGCAGTATTTT
d_gene: TRBD1; v_gene: TRBV6-5; j_gene: TRBJ2-1; abundance: once; CDR3aa: CASSSRTGGTYNEQFF; CDR3nt: TGTGCCAGCAGTTCAAGGACAGGGGGCACCTACAATGAGCAGTTCTTC
d_gene: -; v_gene: TRBV5-1; j_gene: TRBJ2-5; abundance: once; CDR3aa: CASSLTVQETQYF; CDR3nt: TGCGCCAGCAGCTTGACAGTCCAAGAGACCCAGTACTTC
d_gene: -; v_gene: TRBV11-2; j_gene: TRBJ2-7; abundance: -; CDR3aa: CASSLNRASYEQYF; CDR3nt: TGTGCCAGCAGCTTAAACAGGGCATCCTACGAGCAGTACTTC
d_gene: -; v_gene: TRBV11-2; j_gene: TRBJ1-5; abundance: -; CDR3aa: CASSLGSYRGNQPQHF; CDR3nt: TGTGCCAGCAGCTTAGGAAGCTACAGGGGCAATCAGCCCCAGCATTTT
d_gene: TRBD1; v_gene: TRBV25-1; j_gene: TRBJ1-4; abundance: -; CDR3aa: CASSKRTGENEKLFF; CDR3nt: TGTGCCAGCAGTAAAAGGACAGGTGAAAATGAAAAACTGTTTTTT
d_gene: -; v_gene: TRBV3-1/TRBV3-2; j_gene: TRBJ1-2; abundance: -; CDR3aa: CARHQLRDTRNYGYTF; CDR3nt: TGTGCCAGGCACCAACTGAGGGACACACGTAACTATGGCTACACCTTC
d_gene: TRBD1; v_gene: TRBV5-6; j_gene: TRBJ1-4; abundance: -; CDR3aa: CASSLGKGALFGEKLFF; CDR3nt: TGTGCCAGCAGCTTGGGAAAGGGGGCGCTTTTTGGTGAAAAACTGTTTTTT
d_gene: TRBD1; v_gene: TRBV19; j_gene: TRBJ1-5; abundance: once; CDR3aa: CASAGWTGGEISQPQHF; CDR3nt: TGTGCCAGCGCCGGTTGGACAGGGGGAGAAATTAGTCAGCCCCAGCATTTT